This is a list of T cell receptor beta chains from one sample in a study of beta chain features in type 1 diabetes. Method: immunoSEQ multiplex PCR; TCRdb's copy keeps in-frame clones and lacks some. The sample includes 250,000 to 300,000 clones, roughly 13% of them seen just once. Specimen: naive CD4+ T cells from blood. Receptor source: a man aged 30 to 39 with type 1 diabetes. The CDR3 runs from the conserved cysteine through the conserved F or W. D genes are given only for firm matches. Size values are once, few and many counts, or a class for expanded clones, and some rows have none.

v_call	j_call	d_call	clone_size	cdr3_nt	cdr3_aa
TRBV28	TRBJ2-2	TRBD2	NA	TGTGCCAGCAGGGAGCCGGGACTAGCGGGAGGCACCGGGGAGCTGTTTTTT	CASREPGLAGGTGELFF
TRBV21-1	TRBJ2-1	NA	few	TGTGCCAGCAGCAGCGGTGAAGCGGAAAGCTCCTACAATGAGCAGTTCTTC	CASSSGEAESSYNEQFF
TRBV7-9	TRBJ2-7	NA	NA	TGTGCCAGCAGCTTATCAGGGGTCGGCGAGCAGTACTTC	CASSLSGVGEQYF
TRBV19	TRBJ1-5	NA	NA	TGTGCCAGTAGTAGGACAGTCCAAGATCAGCCCCAGCATTTT	CASSRTVQDQPQHF
TRBV30	TRBJ2-1	NA	NA	TGTGCCTGGAATCACATAAATGAGCAGTTCTTC	CAWNHINEQFF
TRBV18	TRBJ2-7	NA	NA	TGTGCCAGCTCACCATACCGAGGCACGGTGCAGCAGTACTTC	CASSPYRGTVQQYF
TRBV30	TRBJ2-1	NA	NA	TGTGCCTGGAGTAATGTATTTCTTTACAATGAGCAGTTCTTC	CAWSNVFLYNEQFF
TRBV7-2	TRBJ2-1	TRBD2	few	TGTGCCAGCAGCCCCGGACTAGCGCGGAATGAGCAGTTCTTC	CASSPGLARNEQFF
TRBV7-9	TRBJ2-5	NA	few	TGTGCCAGCAGCTTAGGTGTTTCGGCGGGTGGAATCCAACAAGAGACCCAGTACTTC	CASSLGVSAGGIQQETQYF
TRBV5-1	TRBJ2-1	NA	NA	TGCGCCAGCAGCTTGGAGGCGGACTACAATGAGCAGTTCTTC	CASSLEADYNEQFF
TRBV9	TRBJ1-2	NA	few	TGTGCCAGCAGCGTAGAACAGGGTAGAGGCTACACCTTC	CASSVEQGRGYTF
TRBV18	TRBJ2-5	NA	few	TGTGCCAGCTCACCACAGGGGAGGGAGACCCAGTACTTC	CASSPQGRETQYF
TRBV29-1	TRBJ2-7	TRBD2	few	TGCAGCGTTAGAACTAGCGGGAGCTCCTACGAGCAGTACTTC	CSVRTSGSSYEQYF
TRBV19	TRBJ1-2	TRBD1	few	TGTGCCAGTAGTATGGGACAGGGACCTTATGGCTACACCTTC	CASSMGQGPYGYTF
TRBV11-2	TRBJ2-7	TRBD1	few	TGTGCCAGCAGCCTTCGGACAGGGAGCTACGAGCAGTACTTC	CASSLRTGSYEQYF
TRBV19	TRBJ1-5	NA	few	TGTGCCAGTAAACGGGGGACGAGCAATCAGCCCCAGCATTTT	CASKRGTSNQPQHF
TRBV27	TRBJ1-5	NA	NA	TGTGCCAGCTCTTTCGCAGGGGCACATCAGCCCCAGCATTTT	CASSFAGAHQPQHF
TRBV18	TRBJ1-1	NA	few	TGTGCCAGCTCACCCCGGACAGCCAAAGCTTTCTTT	CASSPRTAKAFF
TRBV6-5	TRBJ2-2	TRBD1	NA	TGTGCCAGCAGGGACAGGGAGGCGAACACCGGGGAGCTGTTTTTT	CASRDREANTGELFF
TRBV6-1	TRBJ2-2	NA	NA	TGTGCCAGCAGAGTAGATTACACCGGGGAGCTGTTTTTT	CASRVDYTGELFF
TRBV20-1	TRBJ1-2	NA	few	TGCAGCCGGGGGGACCAGTACGGCTACACCTTC	CSRGDQYGYTF
TRBV4-3	TRBJ2-7	NA	few	TGCGCCAGCAGCCCAAAGTTCGGGGTTGGGGTCTCGAGCTACGAGCAGTACTTC	CASSPKFGVGVSSYEQYF
TRBV29-1	TRBJ2-6	NA	NA	TGCAGCGCCATACCTCGGGGGGCCAACGTCCTGACTTTC	CSAIPRGANVLTF
TRBV10-2	TRBJ2-5	NA	NA	TGCGCCAGCGCTGACCTGACAGCTCAAGAGACCCAGTACTTC	CASADLTAQETQYF
TRBV11-3	TRBJ2-1	TRBD2	NA	TGTGCCAGCAGCTTAGCCCCTAGCGGGAGGGGGAATGAGCAGTTCTTC	CASSLAPSGRGNEQFF
TRBV11-2	TRBJ2-1	TRBD2	NA	TGTGCCAGCAGCTCCGTAGCGGGAGGCAATGAGCAGTTCTTC	CASSSVAGGNEQFF
TRBV5-1	TRBJ1-2	TRBD1	few	TGCGCCAGCAGCTCCAGCGCCGGGACAGGGAGTTATGGCTACACCTTC	CASSSSAGTGSYGYTF
TRBV28	TRBJ2-1	TRBD2	NA	TGTGCCAGCCAGGCTAGCGGGATTGCTCGTGAGCAGTTCTTC	CASQASGIAREQFF
TRBV30	TRBJ1-1	NA	few	TGTGCCTGGAGCGTTCCGGGAGCCACTGAAGCTTTCTTT	CAWSVPGATEAFF
TRBV19	TRBJ2-7	TRBD2	few	TGTGCCAGTAGTAACGGGGGGGGAGACTACGAGCAGTACTTC	CASSNGGGDYEQYF
TRBV6-5	TRBJ2-5	NA	NA	TGTGCCAGCAGAACTCCTGGACACCCCCAAGAGACCCAGTACTTC	CASRTPGHPQETQYF
TRBV9	TRBJ2-2	TRBD2	few	TGTGCCAGCAGCGTAGAAGGGGCGGGAGCAAACGGGGAGCTGTTTTTT	CASSVEGAGANGELFF
TRBV2	TRBJ2-5	TRBD1	NA	TGTGCCAGCAGTGCCGACAGGGATGGGACCCAGTACTTC	CASSADRDGTQYF
TRBV10-3	TRBJ2-7	TRBD2	few	TGTGCCACCGTTTCTAGCGGGAGGGCCCCCTACGAGCAGTACTTC	CATVSSGRAPYEQYF
TRBV5-6	TRBJ2-5	NA	NA	TGTGCCAGCAGCTTGGGTTCGGAAGAGACCCAGTACTTC	CASSLGSEETQYF
TRBV11-2	TRBJ2-5	NA	few	TGTGCCAGCAGCCCCTCGACCGTACTACAGGCAGAGACCCAGTACTTC	CASSPSTVLQAETQYF
TRBV5-6	TRBJ2-2	NA	NA	TGTGCCAGCAGCTCAAAACCGGGACATTCGGGGGGACGAGTCGGGGAGCTGTTTTTT	CASSSKPGHSGGRVGELFF
TRBV27	TRBJ1-5	TRBD1	NA	TGTGCCAGCAGTCGGGACAGGAACTTCAATCAGCCCCAGCATTTT	CASSRDRNFNQPQHF
TRBV5-6	TRBJ2-4	TRBD1	few	TGTGCCAGCAGCTTGAGGGGGCCGGGAAACATTCAGTACTTC	CASSLRGPGNIQYF
TRBV27	TRBJ2-5	TRBD1	NA	TGTGCCAGCAAGAAGACAGGGGGCTCAGAGACCCAGTACTTC	CASKKTGGSETQYF
TRBV9	TRBJ2-5	NA	few	TGTGCCAGCAGCGTAGAAACGGGCAGGGGAGAGACCCAGTACTTC	CASSVETGRGETQYF
TRBV19	TRBJ2-1	TRBD2	NA	TGTGCCAGTAGTGGGGGACTAGCGGGAGGTTATGAGCAGTTCTTC	CASSGGLAGGYEQFF
TRBV2	TRBJ2-6	NA	NA	TGTGCCAGCAGTGAGATAGTACCCTCTGGGGCCAACGTCCTGACTTTC	CASSEIVPSGANVLTF
TRBV5-6	TRBJ2-4	NA	NA	TGTGCCAGCAGCTTCAAGGGCGGGGACATTCAGTACTTC	CASSFKGGDIQYF
TRBV19	TRBJ2-1	NA	NA	TGTGCCAGTAGTAGGTTGGGTTCAGGGTCCTACAATGAGCAGTTCTTC	CASSRLGSGSYNEQFF
TRBV2	TRBJ2-6	NA	NA	TGTGCCAGCACGGGGGAAAGGCTATCTGGGGCCAACGTCCTGACTTTC	CASTGERLSGANVLTF
TRBV4-2	TRBJ2-3	TRBD2	few	TGTGCCAGCAGCCCGCGGGAGGGTTCTAGCACAGATACGCAGTATTTT	CASSPREGSSTDTQYF
TRBV5-1	TRBJ2-7	NA	few	TGCGCCAGCAGCTTGGACGGGAACTCGCGCTACGAGCAGTACTTC	CASSLDGNSRYEQYF
TRBV7-6	TRBJ2-7	TRBD1	NA	TGTGCCAGCAGCCCGGGGCCAGGGGGCTCCTACGAGCAGTACTTC	CASSPGPGGSYEQYF
TRBV4-3	TRBJ1-1	TRBD1	NA	TGCGCCAGCAGCCAAGATACGATGACAGGGGGCAAACCTGAAGCTTTCTTT	CASSQDTMTGGKPEAFF
TRBV4-2	TRBJ2-7	NA	NA	TGTGCCAGCAGCCCGAGTGCAGGGGACGAGCAGTACTTC	CASSPSAGDEQYF
TRBV7-9	TRBJ2-1	NA	NA	TGTGCCAGCAGCCCGCCCGCACGGGGAGAGCAGTTCTTC	CASSPPARGEQFF
TRBV5-1	TRBJ2-5	TRBD2	few	TGCGCCAGTACACTAGCGAGCTTTGAAGAGACCCAGTACTTC	CASTLASFEETQYF
TRBV15	TRBJ2-1	TRBD1	NA	TGTGCCACCAGCAGGACAGGGGTTAATGAGCAGTTCTTC	CATSRTGVNEQFF
TRBV5-1	TRBJ2-2	TRBD1	NA	TGCGCCAGCAGCTCGGCCCCGACAGGGGCGGACACCGGGGAGCTGTTTTTT	CASSSAPTGADTGELFF
TRBV29-1	TRBJ2-1	TRBD1	few	TGCAGCGTTTTAGGCGGCCAGGGGGCAGATGAGCAGTTCTTC	CSVLGGQGADEQFF
TRBV18	TRBJ2-7	NA	NA	TGTGCCAGCTCACCACCGGGACAACCCTACGAGCAGTACTTC	CASSPPGQPYEQYF
TRBV21-1	TRBJ2-1	NA	few	TGTGCCAGCAGAGGCGGGGCCCCCTACAATGAGCAGTTCTTC	CASRGGAPYNEQFF